The rows below give T cell receptor beta chains drawn from one sample of a study of prognosis after radiotherapy for stage I lung cancer. TCRdb recomputed calls from the multiplex PCR reads with MiXCR, one row per CDR3 protein. Of about 35,000 distinct CDR3 sequences detected, approximately 29% appear once; the ten largest clones hold 25% to 30%. The source material was PBMCs, sampled before or after stereotactic body radiation therapy (not recorded which). The receptors stem from a donor aged 50 or older with non-small cell lung cancer. Both conserved end residues are part of each CDR3. Fields, in order: V gene, J gene, CDR3 protein.

>TRBV2|TRBJ1-5
CASTDGGGPQHF
>TRBV5-1|TRBJ1-1
CASSSGGGGTEAFF
>TRBV7-8|TRBJ1-1
CASSLRAGETEAFF
>TRBV5-1|TRBJ2-1
CASSLAGESYNEQFF
>TRBV7-3|TRBJ1-1
CASSPGAGTEAFF
>TRBV15|TRBJ1-4
CATSRDRGAANEKLFF
>TRBV19|TRBJ2-7
CASSIGDGYEQYF
>TRBV12-5|TRBJ1-4
CASGVVRSNEKLFF
>TRBV20-1|TRBJ2-3
CSANRADTQYF
>TRBV20-1|TRBJ2-7
CSANRQGSLDEQYF
>TRBV6-1|TRBJ2-7
CASRGGSVYEQYF
>TRBV11-3|TRBJ2-2
CASSLDLWGESAGELFF
>TRBV18|TRBJ1-1
CASSLNRGPPPMNTEAFF
>TRBV7-2|TRBJ2-2
CASSFSALNTGELFF
>TRBV4-2|TRBJ2-5
CASSQEGGGTQYF
>TRBV6-1|TRBJ1-6
CASTAFINSPLHF
>TRBV11-2|TRBJ2-5
CASSLSGGRETQYF
>TRBV5-5|TRBJ1-1
CASSLVVRMNTEAFF
>TRBV20-1|TRBJ1-2
CSLPQDSHNYGYTF
>TRBV12-3/TRBV12-4|TRBJ2-7
CASSLVPGVRYF
>TRBV28|TRBJ2-1
CASSFRARNQEQFF
>TRBV6-2/TRBV6-3|TRBJ2-2
CASSTLRGGYTGELFF
>TRBV6-2/TRBV6-3|TRBJ1-5
CASSYPPKDYGGDQPQHF
>TRBV19|TRBJ1-5
CASSTTGQRSNQPQHF
>TRBV11-2|TRBJ2-2
CASSPRSTLQGTGNTGELFF
>TRBV9|TRBJ2-5
CASSVSGIEETQYF
>TRBV20-1|TRBJ1-3
CSARGLGRGNTIYF
>TRBV7-2|TRBJ2-7
CASSLGPGTYEQYF
>TRBV3-1|TRBJ2-3
CASSQDISTDTQYF
>TRBV7-9|TRBJ2-7
CASSFRGQGHQYF
>TRBV5-5|TRBJ1-1
CASSTRQGWNTEAFF
>TRBV7-2|TRBJ2-7
CASSLGLWGYEQYF
>TRBV9|TRBJ2-5
CASSRNRDIDIETQYF
>TRBV12-3/TRBV12-4|TRBJ1-6
CASSRTGHEGSPLHF
>TRBV20-1|TRBJ2-3
CSARGLAGVYDTQYF
>TRBV20-1|TRBJ2-7
CSARGTDRASYEQYF
>TRBV2|TRBJ2-3
CASSDSVLRGDTQYF
>TRBV6-1|TRBJ1-1
CASRAPGRGNTEAFF
>TRBV20-1|TRBJ2-7
CSARTGRGEQYF
>TRBV5-1|TRBJ2-1
CASSMRQSYNEQFF
>TRBV11-2|TRBJ2-5
CASSSLAGGQSQYF
>TRBV6-1|TRBJ2-1
CASSPRTNYNEQFF
>TRBV25-1|TRBJ1-1
CASSEYRATEAFF
>TRBV28|TRBJ2-7
CASSSLEGSYEQYF
>TRBV28|TRBJ2-7
CASSFLAGSSYEQYF
>TRBV7-2|TRBJ1-2
CASSLSGGAGYGYTF
>TRBV11-3|TRBJ1-3
CASSLDQGVSGNTIYF
>TRBV9|TRBJ1-2
CASSPRGQDYGYTF
>TRBV7-2|TRBJ2-7
CASSTGGVAYEQYF
>TRBV3-1|TRBJ2-3
CASSPRRDSLSTDTQYF
>TRBV12-5|TRBJ1-3
CASAGTSSGNTIYF
>TRBV6-1|TRBJ1-1
CASKKTVEDEAFF
>TRBV7-9|TRBJ1-2
CASSLDSSGYTF
>TRBV29-1|TRBJ2-1
CSVLKQGGSCNEQFF
>TRBV6-1|TRBJ2-7
CASSRDRTITYEQYF
>TRBV7-9|TRBJ2-1
CASSSTGTGIYNEQFF
>TRBV5-4|TRBJ1-6
CASSQDRVGSPLHF
>TRBV3-1|TRBJ2-1
CASSQAPGLAGYNEQFF
>TRBV12-3/TRBV12-4|TRBJ2-3
CASSPAGGGTDTQYF
>TRBV4-3|TRBJ1-3
CASSYAPTGSGNTIYF